This TCR beta chain was profiled in a study of blood T cell repertoires in COVID-19. Study as a whole: Whether acute or convalescent, the COVID-19 samples came from the United States, Italy and Spain. Nucleic acid was either cDNA or gDNA, and it came from T cells, B-cell-depleted T cells, or PBMCs.

How the authors handled the data: Amplifying reference gene primers gave estimates of nucleated cell counts. Sequencing used immunoSEQ multiplex PCR; TCRdb keeps in-frame clones, though not all of them. The DNA gave D and trimming, while V, J and clone size come from that table. Among around 82,000 clones listed, 90% were seen once. The CDR3 length is 13 residues. CDR1 MNHEY and CDR2 SVGAGI come from the germline V gene. The germline V and J ends were trimmed by 7 bases and 1 base, with 10 bases remaining between them. The receptor comes from a human donor in a cohort sampled during active COVID-19. The sequenced sample consisted of peripheral blood. V gene TRBV6-5 combines with J gene TRBJ1-1; D unclear. The CDR3 protein is CASKAAGNTEAFF. The CDR3 DNA sequence: TGTGCCAGCAAGGCCGCAGGGAACACTGAAGCTTTCTTT.